The next 11 T cell receptor beta chains were all read from a single sample in a study of T cell responses to AZD1222 COVID-19 vaccine. Using immunoSEQ multiplex PCR, the repertoire was profiled, and TCRdb retains in-frame clones only, with some absent. Of 150,000 to 160,000 clones in the sample, approximately 87% are singletons; the top ten hold just over 9%. Here the sequenced sample was peripheral blood, taken 28 days after the second AZD1222 dose. Receptors were obtained from an adult who received the AZD1222 COVID-19 vaccine.

The sample holds one count of this clone. The gene calls are TRBV28 and TRBJ1-6; 7 nucleotides match TRBD1. This CDR3 is 13 amino acids long. With V trimmed by 6 bases and J by 7 bases, 3 bases remained unmatched. CDR1 is MDHEN and CDR2 is SYDVKM in the germline V gene. CDR3 DNA: TGTGCCAGCAGACGGGACAGAAATTCACCCCTCCACTTT. This gives the protein CASRRDRNSPLHF.

The genes are TRBV28 and TRBJ1-5; TRBD1 matches at 7 bases. V lost 3 bases, J lost 3 bases, and 5 bases stayed unmatched. Germline CDR1 and CDR2: MDHEN and SYDVKM. The CDR3 spans 15 residues. CDR3 residues: CASSFRTGYNQPQHF. For the CDR3, the DNA is TGTGCCAGCAGTTTCCGGACAGGCTACAATCAGCCCCAGCATTTT.

This clone is a singleton in its sample. The CDR3 DNA is TGCGCCAGCAGCCCACAGGGCGCTTACGGGGAGCAGTACTTC. Encoded protein: CASSPQGAYGEQYF. This chain joins TRBV5-1 and TRBJ2-7; D is perhaps TRBD1 (6 bases). The germline V gene encodes CDR1 SGHRS and CDR2 YFSETQ. This CDR3 has 14 residues. Trimming left V 4 bases short and J 7 bases short, with 18 bases between.

This clone was recorded once. The rearrangement joins TRBV7-2 to TRBJ1-2, with 8 bases matching TRBD1. This CDR3 is built from 15 residues. Trimming removed 5 bases from V and 4 bases from J; junction bases left unmatched: 9. Germline CDR1 is SGHTA and CDR2 is FQGNSA. CDR3: CASSPRPGQGYGYTF. DNA of the CDR3: TGTGCCAGCAGCCCAAGACCCGGACAGGGCTATGGCTACACCTTC.

The genes are TRBV5-1 and TRBJ2-1; D possibly corresponds to TRBD2 (6 bases). V was pared by 5 bases and J by 0 bases, with 15 bases between. The CDR3 is made up of 16 amino acids. Germline assignment: CDR1 SGHRS and CDR2 YFSETQ. The CDR3 DNA reads TGCGCCAGCAGTTCTAGCGCTGGGGCCTCCTACAATGAGCAGTTCTTC. This translates into CASSSSAGASYNEQFF.

CDR3 nucleotides: TGTGCCAGCAGCTTAGATAGCACTGAAGCTTTCTTT. Its protein is CASSLDSTEAFF. The chain couples TRBV11-2 to TRBJ1-1; D remains unclear. Trimming pared 0 bases from V and 4 bases from J, leaving 3 bases between. CDR3 length: 12 residues. Germline V lookup: CDR1 SGHAT, CDR2 FQNNGV.

The chain has TRBV6-5 and TRBJ2-1; 8 nucleotides agree with TRBD2. The CDR3 spans 14 residues. Losses at the gene ends were 10 bases for V and 7 bases for J; bases not matched to a gene: 12. Germline CDR1 is MNHEY and CDR2 is SVGAGI. The CDR3 region is CATWALAVRNEQFF. The CDR3 DNA follows: TGTGCCACGTGGGCACTAGCGGTTAGGAATGAGCAGTTCTTC.

The chain employs TRBV4-3 and TRBJ2-3; D unresolved. V gave up 1 base and J gave up 6 bases, with 8 bases separating them. The CDR3 is made up of 13 amino acids. Germline loops: CDR1 LGHNA, CDR2 YSLEER. CDR3 sequence (DNA): TGCGCCAGCAGCCAAGTAATCCCCGATACGCAGTATTTT. It specifies CASSQVIPDTQYF.

This chain links TRBV7-6 with TRBJ2-1; 10 bases fit TRBD2. The CDR3 covers 16 residues. After removal of 4 bases from V and 4 bases from J, the junction contained 7 bases not matched to a gene. From germline, CDR1 is SGHVS and CDR2 FNYEAQ. DNA of the CDR3: TGTGCCAGCAGCTCCACCTCTAGCGGGGGTTACAATGAGCAGTTCTTC. As protein: CASSSTSSGGYNEQFF.

In this sample, this clone turned up a few times. CDR3 protein: CASSLSGIGTDTQYF. The CDR3 DNA reads TGTGCCAGCAGTCTTAGCGGGATAGGAACAGATACGCAGTATTTT. The chain joins TRBV6-5 to TRBJ2-3; TRBD2 matches at 8 bases. The V and J ends lost 5 bases and 3 bases, in that order; junction bases with no gene match: 7. The CDR3 spans 15 residues. CDR1 MNHEY and CDR2 SVGAGI come from the germline V gene.

This sequence joins TRBV11-2 and TRBJ1-4, with TRBD1 matching 10 bases. The V gene's germline CDR1 is SGHAT and CDR2 FQNNGV. This CDR3 region has 15 residues. J lost 6 bases, V lost 5 bases, and 6 bases had no gene match. The CDR3 region has the DNA TGTGCCAGCAGCGTGACAGGGGGCGGGTATGAAAAACTGTTTTTT. It yields the protein CASSVTGGGYEKLFF.